These 25 T cell receptor beta chains were sequenced from one sample in a study of T cell responses to AZD1222 COVID-19 vaccine. The data were produced by immunoSEQ multiplex PCR, yet TCRdb's version contains in-frame clones alone and is incomplete. Of about 120,000 clones in the sample, approximately 93% were seen once. The specimen was peripheral blood, collected on day 0 of AZD1222 vaccination. These TCRs come from an adult in good health.

A word on this clone: The sample carries other DNA sequences with the same CDR3. This chain uses TRBV7-3 with TRBJ2-1; D is perhaps TRBD2 (6 bases). Looked up from germline, CDR1 is SGHTA and CDR2 is FQGTGA. V lost 0 bases and J 4 bases, leaving 10 bases between the germline ends. The length of the CDR3 is 15 residues. Written as DNA, the CDR3 is TGTGCCAGCAGCTTAACGAGCGGGCCTTACAATGAGCAGTTCTTC. Translated: CASSLTSGPYNEQFF.

The chain combines TRBV10-3 with TRBJ1-5; D is undetermined. V was clipped by 3 bases and J by 4 bases, with 7 bases between them. The CDR3 has 13 residues. CDR1 ENHRY and CDR2 SYGVKD come from the germline V gene. Here the CDR3 DNA reads TGTGCCATCAGTGACGGGTTGAATCAGCCCCAGCATTTT. This translates into CAISDGLNQPQHF.

The chain has TRBV10-1 and TRBJ1-2; a possible D gene is TRBD1 (5 bases). Germline V gene lookup returns CDR1 WNHNN and CDR2 SYGVQD (reference sequence). Trimming left V 2 bases short and J 5 bases short, with 15 bases between. The CDR3 covers 15 residues. CDR3 protein: CASSESGDRGYGYTF. Written as DNA, the CDR3 is TGCGCCAGCAGTGAGAGCGGGGATCGGGGGTATGGCTACACCTTC.

The V and J genes are TRBV27 and TRBJ2-1, with 9 bases identical to TRBD2. V was clipped by 5 bases and J by 8 bases; unmatched bases: 13. Germline assignment: CDR1 MNHEY and CDR2 SMNVEV (reference sequence). This CDR3 is built from 16 residues. CDR3 coding DNA: TGTGCCAGCAGTCTCCGTTCGCGGGGGGGTATTGATGAGCAGTTCTTC. Its protein is CASSLRSRGGIDEQFF.

This chain links TRBV13 with TRBJ2-7, with D hard to call. The CDR3 covers 15 residues. Germline lookup yields CDR1 PRHDT and CDR2 FYEKMQ (reference sequence). The germline V and J ends were trimmed by 2 bases and 3 bases, with 14 bases remaining between them. CDR3 sequence: CASSLMNANYYEQYF. Here the CDR3 DNA reads TGTGCCAGCAGCTTAATGAATGCCAACTACTACGAGCAGTACTTC.

This clone appeared a single time. The chain joins TRBV11-3 to TRBJ2-5; D might be TRBD1 or TRBD2, each matching 5 bases. The germline V gene has CDR1 SGHNT and CDR2 YENEEA. Between the trimmed V and J ends, which lost 4 bases and 5 bases, there was a span of 17 bases. There are 15 residues in the CDR3. This CDR3 reads CASSSGAGGSETQYF. CDR3 DNA sequence: TGTGCCAGCAGCTCCGGGGCGGGCGGGTCGGAGACCCAGTACTTC.

V is TRBV27 and J is TRBJ1-1; D possibly corresponds to TRBD1 (5 bases). CDR1 is MNHEY and CDR2 is SMNVEV in the germline V gene (reference sequence). Trimming took off 4 bases at V and 4 bases at J, with 13 bases between the two ends. The CDR3 is made up of 14 amino acids. The CDR3 sequence: CASSSPPGSTEAFF. DNA for the CDR3: TGTGCCAGCAGTTCGCCCCCAGGGAGCACTGAAGCTTTCTTT.

The V call is TRBV11-2, the J call TRBJ1-5; 8 positions match TRBD1. This CDR3 is 17 amino acids long. After removal of 1 base from V and 5 bases from J, the junction contained 10 bases not matched to a gene. Germline lookup yields CDR1 SGHAT and CDR2 FQNNGV. The DNA for the CDR3 is TGTGCCAGCAGCTTAGGGGCACAGGGGGTGAGGGATCAGCCCCAGCATTTT. Residues: CASSLGAQGVRDQPQHF.

This chain joins TRBV5-1 and TRBJ1-5; D gene uncertain. Per germline, CDR1 SGHRS and CDR2 YFSETQ. The V end was cut by 0 bases, the J end by 2 bases, with 9 bases between. The CDR3 has 15 residues. The CDR3 protein is CASSLGGDGNQPQHF. CDR3 in DNA: TGCGCCAGCAGCTTGGGGGGAGACGGCAATCAGCCCCAGCATTTT. Complete variable domain (other parts from reference TRBV5-1 and TRBJ1-5): KAGVTQTPRYLIKTRGQQVTLSCSPISGHRSVSWYQQTPGQGLQFLFEYFSETQRNKGNFPGRFSGRQFSNSRSEMNVSTLELGDSALYLCASSLGGDGNQPQHFGDGTRLSIL.

V gene TRBV7-2 combines with J gene TRBJ1-1, with D unresolved. The germline V and J ends were trimmed by 5 bases and 3 bases, with 13 bases remaining between them. CDR3 length: 14 amino acids. Germline values: CDR1 SGHTA, CDR2 FQGNSA. DNA for the CDR3: TGTGCCAGCAGCGTAAGGACCGGGCACACTGAAGCTTTCTTT. Encoded protein: CASSVRTGHTEAFF.

In this sample, this clone turned up once. This chain joins TRBV11-3 and TRBJ1-2; 9 bases match TRBD1. The CDR3 loop spans 16 amino acids. Germline CDR1 reads SGHNT; CDR2 reads YENEEA. Trimming at V came to 5 bases and at J to 7 bases, leaving 14 bases not matched to a gene. CDR3 sequence: CASSPSGFTGGVGYTF. CDR3 DNA sequence: TGTGCCAGCAGCCCCTCGGGTTTCACAGGGGGCGTTGGCTACACCTTC.

The rearrangement uses TRBV12-3 or TRBV12-4 and TRBJ2-5, with 8 positions matching TRBD1. This CDR3 region has 13 residues. Trimming at V came to 5 bases and at J to 4 bases, leaving 3 bases not matched to a gene. The CDR3 DNA is TGTGCCAGCAGTCGCGACAGGGGAGAGACCCAGTACTTC. Amino acids: CASSRDRGETQYF.

The chain joins TRBV14 to TRBJ2-3; no clear D. Germline CDR1 and CDR2: SGHDN and FVKESK. V was trimmed by 4 bases and J by 0 bases, leaving 8 bases between them. The CDR3 extends over 14 amino acids. This CDR3 is CASSLGLSTDTQYF. The CDR3 DNA sequence: TGTGCCAGCAGCCTTGGGCTAAGCACAGATACGCAGTATTTT.

The CDR3 DNA reads as TGTGCCAGCAGCTTGGTCAGAGGGGGCGTTGCTGGAAACACCATATATTTT. Translating it yields CASSLVRGGVAGNTIYF. The chain combines TRBV5-6 with TRBJ1-3, with 7 bases lining up with TRBD1. CDR1 is SGHDT, CDR2 YYEEEE, per germline. This CDR3 comprises 17 residues. J was trimmed by 2 bases and V by 0 bases; bases with no gene match: 8. Full variable domain (missing parts from reference TRBV5-6 and TRBJ1-3): DAGVTQSPTHLIKTRGQQVTLRCSPKSGHDTVSWYQQALGQGPQFIFQYYEEEERQRGNFPDRFSGHQFPNYSSELNVNALLLGDSALYLCASSLVRGGVAGNTIYFGEGSWLTVV.

The rearrangement uses TRBV4-1 and TRBJ1-5; 9 bases line up with TRBD1. With 4 bases clipped from V and 7 bases from J, the junction kept 11 bases outside the gene matches. The CDR3 has 16 residues. Germline V gene lookup returns CDR1 MGHRA and CDR2 YSYEKL. The DNA of the CDR3 is TGCGCCAGCAGCCTCTTTATCGGGACAGGGTTCCAGCCCCAGCATTTT. It yields the protein CASSLFIGTGFQPQHF.

The chain recombines TRBV27 with TRBJ2-6, with a weak D call TRBD1 (6 bases). Germline CDR1 reads MNHEY; CDR2 reads SMNVEV (reference sequence). The CDR3 spans 20 residues. With 5 bases removed from V and 6 bases from J, the gap between germline ends came to 29 bases. CDR3 nucleotide sequence: TGTGCCAGCAGTACACAACCTCAGGGGTCGCGCTCTGGGGTGGCCAACGTCCTGACTTTC. This codes for CASSTQPQGSRSGVANVLTF.

The gene calls are TRBV9 and TRBJ1-2; D is uncertain. V lost 4 bases to trimming and J lost 3 bases, with 16 bases between them. Looked up from germline, CDR1 is SGDLS and CDR2 is YYNGEE. The CDR3 loop spans 15 amino acids. The CDR3, as DNA: TGTGCCAGCAGCCCCCACCCGGGGATCCACTATGGCTACACCTTC. Protein product: CASSPHPGIHYGYTF.

This rearrangement joins TRBV30 to TRBJ1-3; D unclear. The CDR3 consists of 14 residues. Between the trimmed V and J ends, which lost 3 bases and 0 bases, there was a span of 9 bases. Germline CDR1 GTSNPN, CDR2 SVGIG (reference sequence). CDR3 sequence reads: CAWRVGSSGNTIYF. Here the CDR3 DNA reads TGTGCCTGGAGGGTAGGGAGCTCTGGAAACACCATATATTTT.

The V gene is TRBV28, the J gene TRBJ1-4; D gene uncertain. The germline V gene has CDR1 MDHEN and CDR2 SYDVKM. The CDR3 is 15 amino acids. V was trimmed by 7 bases and J by 8 bases, leaving 20 bases between them. CDR3 coding DNA: TGTGCCAGCACCCCCGTAGGAGGGATTAGGGAAAAACTGTTTTTT. Its protein product is CASTPVGGIREKLFF.

This clone has a single count. V usage is TRBV4-1 and J usage is TRBJ1-4; unclear D gene. This CDR3 has 13 residues. Germline lookup yields CDR1 MGHRA and CDR2 YSYEKL. V was shortened by 4 bases and J by 8 bases, with 11 bases between the two germline ends. The CDR3 DNA reads TGCGCCAGCAGCCCAACCCGGGGAGAAAAACTGTTTTTT. It specifies CASSPTRGEKLFF.

The V and J genes are TRBV10-3 and TRBJ1-4; no definite D call. The CDR3 sequence is 15 residues long. Germline V gives CDR1 ENHRY, CDR2 SYGVKD. Deletions cut 0 bases from V and 8 bases from J, with 13 bases between. The CDR3 region has the DNA TGTGCCATCAGTGAGTCCGGGTCCTTCAACGAAAAACTGTTTTTT. It translates to CAISESGSFNEKLFF.

A single count supports this clone. For the CDR3, the DNA is TGCGCCAGCAGCTTGGGGGTGGAGGGTGTCGAAGCTTTCTTT. Encoded protein: CASSLGVEGVEAFF. The chain has TRBV5-1 and TRBJ1-1; D is undetermined. CDR3 length: 14 amino acids. The germline V gene encodes CDR1 SGHRS and CDR2 YFSETQ. The V end lost 0 bases, the J end lost 8 bases, and 14 bases lay between the germline ends.

The CDR3 region is CASSDPTGLGQPQHF. The CDR3 nucleotides read TGTGCCAGCAGTGACCCCACAGGGTTGGGTCAGCCCCAGCATTTT. This chain uses TRBV2 with TRBJ1-5; TRBD1 might be the D (6 bases). This CDR3 is built from 15 residues. The germline V and J ends were trimmed by 3 bases and 6 bases, with 15 bases remaining between them. Germline loops: CDR1 SNHLY, CDR2 FYNNEI.

As to this clone: One end of the junction varies from germline; a read error may be responsible. This chain uses TRBV30 with TRBJ1-2, with TRBD1 matching 10 bases. CDR1 is GTSNPN, CDR2 SVGIG, per germline (reference sequence). The CDR3 has 17 amino acids. The CDR3 is CARSGRGQGYSNYGYTF. The CDR3, as DNA: TGTGCCAGGAGCGGCAGGGGACAGGGGTATTCCAACTATGGCTACACCTTC.

The V call is TRBV30, the J call TRBJ2-7; D unresolved. Trimming took 2 bases from V and 6 from J, leaving 11 bases between them. The germline gives CDR1 GTSNPN, CDR2 SVGIG (reference sequence). The CDR3 consists of 12 residues. This CDR3 is CAWSFVGPEQYF. The CDR3 bases are TGTGCCTGGAGTTTCGTTGGGCCCGAGCAGTACTTC.